Reported below is one T cell receptor beta chain. The antigen is unknown. The record originates from a study of cytomegalovirus exposure and HLA in healthy donors. About the study: Most genotyped donors, around 86% of 300 to 400, had Caucasian-associated genetic ancestry.

The study ran its PCR with 60 Vbeta and 13 Jbeta primers. Sequencing used immunoSEQ multiplex PCR; TCRdb keeps in-frame clones, though not all of them. The profile shows 90,000 or so clones, roughly 80% of them singletons. J lost 2 bases, V lost 5 bases, and 3 bases had no gene match. This CDR3 comprises 16 residues. Germline lookup yields CDR1 SGHDN and CDR2 FVKESK. Study results and limitations: As was reported, the classifier diagnosed cytomegalovirus status with high specificity and sensitivity.

Sequenced input: PBMCs. The source of this sequence is a man aged 25 to 40 in good health and CMV-seropositive. The rearrangement uses TRBV14 and TRBJ2-2, with 12 nucleotides matching TRBD2. CDR3 loop: CASSRGLAGNTGELFF. As DNA, the CDR3 is TGTGCCAGCAGCAGGGGACTAGCGGGTAACACCGGGGAGCTGTTTTTT.